The next 30 T cell receptor beta chains were all read from a single sample in a study of vaccination and CD4 T cells after COVID-19. Sample treatment: approximately 9-day PBMC culture with coronavirus spike peptide pools or control peptides (ViraFEST assay). The Oncomine TCR Beta short-read assay sequenced DNA from cultured CD4+ T cells. TCRdb called the PCR reads again in MiXCR, with one record for every CDR3 protein. The data contain approximately 11,000 distinct CDR3 sequences, more than 25% of them singletons. Their specific antigens are unknown. Material for sequencing was cultured CD4+ T cells from blood. Receptor source: a human donor with COVID-19.

The chain links TRBV12-3 or TRBV12-4 to TRBJ2-7, with D possibly matching TRBD1 (6 bases). The CDR3 spans 11 residues. V was trimmed by 6 bases and J by 5 bases, leaving 8 bases between them. The CDR3 DNA follows: TGTGCCAGCAGCAACAGGGACGAGCAGTACTTC. Encoded protein: CASSNRDEQYF.

The chain has TRBV11-2 and TRBJ2-2; possible D gene TRBD1, 5 bases. Germline-derived CDR1 and CDR2 are SGHAT and FQNNGV. The CDR3 extends over 16 amino acids. V dropped 2 bases and J dropped 4 bases, with 14 bases sitting between them. The CDR3 sequence is CASSLFLARGTGELFF. The CDR3 DNA sequence: TGTGCCAGCAGCTTATTTTTAGCTAGGGGCACCGGGGAGCTGTTTTTT. Supplemented by reference TRBV11-2 and TRBJ2-2, the full variable domain reads EAGVAQSPRYKIIEKRQSVAFWCNPISGHATLYWYQQILGQGPKLLIQFQNNGVVDDSQLPKDRFSAERLKGVDSTLKIQPAKLEDSAVYLCASSLFLARGTGELFFGEGSRLTVL.

The chain links TRBV10-2 to TRBJ2-5; 10 bases align to TRBD1. This CDR3 is built from 15 residues. The germline CDR1 and CDR2 sequences are WSHSY and SAAADI. The J segment lost 3 bases and the V segment lost 6 bases, leaving 7 bases of the junction unmatched. The CDR3 coding sequence is TGCGCCAGCAGGGACAGGGGGTTGAAGAAAGAGACCCAGTACTTC. It codes for CASRDRGLKKETQYF.

The chain employs TRBV19 and TRBJ1-4; maybe TRBD1 (6 bases). This CDR3 is 14 amino acids long. Germline values: CDR1 LNHDA, CDR2 SQIVND (reference sequence). The V and J ends lost 10 bases and 7 bases respectively, with 19 bases between them. CDR3 DNA sequence: TGTGCCACAAACCCTTCGGGGGGCGGTGAAAAACTGTTTTTT. Translation: CATNPSGGGEKLFF. The whole variable domain, filled in from reference TRBV19 and TRBJ1-4, reads DGGITQSPKYLFRKEGQNVTLSCEQNLNHDAMYWYRQDPGQGLRLIYYSQIVNDFQKGDIAEGYSVSREKKESFPLTVTSAQKNPTAFYLCATNPSGGGEKLFFGSGTQLSVL.

The rearrangement uses TRBV12-3 or TRBV12-4 and TRBJ1-6; unclear D gene. V was shortened by 7 bases and J by 7 bases, with 14 bases between the two germline ends. This CDR3 comprises 14 residues. DNA of the CDR3: TGTGCCAGCAAAACACAGAGAGGGAATTCACCCCTCCACTTT. Translated: CASKTQRGNSPLHF.

This clonotype was found a few times. The rearrangement joins TRBV12-3 or TRBV12-4 to TRBJ1-2, with a possible D match to TRBD1 (6 bases). The CDR3 consists of 15 residues. V lost 3 bases, J lost 8 bases, and 19 bases lay in between. The CDR3 DNA reads as TGTGCCAGCAGTTTTGCGGGGGCAGGGGCTCGCGGCTACACCTTC. Amino acids: CASSFAGAGARGYTF.

The chain joins TRBV11-1 to TRBJ2-1; D tentatively fits TRBD1 or TRBD2 (5 bases each). The CDR3 loop spans 14 amino acids. Trimming pared 5 bases from V and 7 bases from J, leaving 15 bases between. The germline V gene encodes CDR1 SGHAT and CDR2 FQDESV (reference sequence). DNA of the CDR3: TGTGCCAGCAGCCATCGCCGGGGCGTGAATGAGCAGTTCTTC. Amino acid sequence: CASSHRRGVNEQFF.

This clonotype has more than one count but fewer than ten. This chain links TRBV18 with TRBJ1-5; 7 bases fit TRBD1. Germline V gene sequence: CDR1 KGHSH, CDR2 LQKENI. Unmatched junction bases numbered 2, after V lost 2 bases and J lost 1 base. This CDR3 comprises 15 residues. The CDR3, as DNA: TGTGCCAGCTCACCAGTGGGACAGAGCAATCAGCCCCAGCATTTT. Residues: CASSPVGQSNQPQHF.

This clonotype is termed hyperexpanded. The chain has TRBV10-1 and TRBJ2-7, with D unresolved. Trimming removed 3 bases at V and 2 bases at J, with 8 bases between. CDR1 and CDR2 (germline): WNHNN, SYGVQD (reference sequence). The CDR3 is 13 residues long. The CDR3 reads CASSDGSPYEQYF. As DNA, the CDR3 is TGCGCCAGCAGTGATGGTAGTCCCTACGAGCAGTACTTC.

This clonotype was detected a few times. The CDR3 spells CASSLARRGKLFF. DNA of the CDR3: TGTGCCAGCAGCTTAGCGCGTCGGGGAAAACTGTTTTTT. This sequence joins TRBV7-2 and TRBJ1-4; D remains ambiguous. Germline lookup yields CDR1 SGHTA and CDR2 FQGNSA. V lost 0 bases to trimming and J lost 10 bases, with 9 bases between them. This CDR3 comprises 13 residues.

The chain carries TRBV6-1 and TRBJ2-7; 7 bases fit TRBD2. Germline trimming cut 8 bases from V and 6 bases from J; bases unmatched to any gene: 1. Germline CDR1 is MNHNS and CDR2 is SASEGT. The CDR3 spans 10 residues. The CDR3 reads CASGRVEQYF. In DNA, the CDR3 is TGTGCCAGCGGGAGGGTCGAGCAGTACTTC.

The CDR3 sequence is CASSLGLAGGRNQETQYF. In nucleotides, the CDR3 is TGTGCCAGCTCACTAGGACTAGCGGGGGGCCGCAACCAAGAGACCCAGTACTTC. The chain is built from TRBV18 and TRBJ2-5, with 14 nucleotides matching TRBD2. The V gene's germline CDR1 is KGHSH and CDR2 LQKENI. J was trimmed by 0 bases and V by 4 bases; bases with no gene match: 7. The CDR3 length is 18 residues.

About this clonotype itself: Because the CDR3's place on the DNA is in doubt, the DNA is left out and the CDR3 is given as listed by TCRdb. The rearrangement joins TRBV5-1 to TRBJ2-7; no check of the table's D call, TRBD2, against the DNA was made. The V gene's germline CDR1 is SGHRS and CDR2 YFSETQ. The CDR3 has 24 residues if both end residues are counted. The CDR3 sequence is CASTNQTSMYLCATLDSRAVEQYF.

V gene TRBV6-2 or TRBV6-3 combines with J gene TRBJ2-6; D uncertain. Trimming took 7 bases from V and 3 from J, leaving 7 bases between them. Germline-derived CDR1 and CDR2 are MNHEY and SVGEGT. The CDR3 covers 13 residues. CDR3 region: CASNPGGANVLTF. The CDR3 DNA is TGTGCCAGCAACCCCGGTGGGGCCAACGTCCTGACTTTC.

This chain connects TRBV2 to TRBJ1-6; the D is unclear. The CDR3 is 14 residues long. V lost 6 bases to trimming and J lost 7 bases, with 13 bases between them. The V gene's germline CDR1 is SNHLY and CDR2 FYNNEI. In DNA, the CDR3 is TGTGCCAGCAGAGCCGAGTTAGGCAATTCACCCCTCCACTTT. It specifies CASRAELGNSPLHF.

The V and J genes are TRBV19 and TRBJ1-1, with D maybe TRBD1 (5 bases). Germline lookup yields CDR1 LNHDA and CDR2 SQIVND (reference sequence). With 7 bases removed from V and 11 bases from J, the gap between germline ends came to 17 bases. The CDR3 covers 12 residues. CDR3 coding DNA: TGTGCCAGTATGGCAGGGTTTAAGATGGCTTTCTTT. Amino acids: CASMAGFKMAFF.

This clonotype was detected only a few times. The V gene is TRBV15, the J gene TRBJ1-4; unclear D gene. Per germline, CDR1 LNHNV and CDR2 YYDKDF (reference sequence). CDR3 length: 16 residues. Trimming removed 0 bases at V and 2 bases at J, with 10 bases between. The CDR3 loop is CATSRDEAWTNEKLFF. CDR3 DNA sequence: TGTGCCACCAGCAGAGATGAGGCGTGGACTAATGAAAAACTGTTTTTT.

This chain links TRBV12-3 or TRBV12-4 with TRBJ1-5; D remains ambiguous. Between the trimmed V and J ends, which lost 3 bases and 5 bases, there was a span of 8 bases. The CDR3 has 13 amino acids. CDR3 sequence reads: CASSFDWYQPQHF. The CDR3 DNA follows: TGTGCCAGCAGTTTTGATTGGTATCAGCCCCAGCATTTT.

This clonotype was detected only a few times. V gene TRBV7-9 combines with J gene TRBJ2-5; D gene ambiguous. Germline CDR1 and CDR2: SEHNR and FQNEAQ (reference sequence). Trimming cost V 2 bases and J 10 bases, with 23 bases left between them. The CDR3 is made up of 16 amino acids. The CDR3 protein is CASSLTGKGWMEGQYF. In DNA, the CDR3 is TGTGCCAGCAGCTTAACTGGGAAAGGGTGGATGGAAGGCCAGTACTTC.

This clonotype was detected only a few times. This chain joins TRBV6-1 and TRBJ2-6; D is unresolved. Germline assignment: CDR1 MNHNS and CDR2 SASEGT. V was cut by 8 bases and J by 3 bases, with 14 bases left in between. This CDR3 spans 15 amino acids. CDR3 protein: CASLRHEDGANVLTF. For the CDR3, the DNA is TGTGCCAGCCTTCGGCACGAGGATGGGGCCAACGTCCTGACTTTC.

This chain uses TRBV2 with TRBJ2-3; no reliable D call. This CDR3 region has 14 residues. Trimming took off 2 bases at V and 2 bases at J, with 8 bases between the two ends. CDR1 and CDR2 from the germline V gene are SNHLY and FYNNEI. The DNA of the CDR3 is TGTGCCAGCAGTGAATCCCAGGTCACAGATACGCAGTATTTT. It yields the protein CASSESQVTDTQYF.

V is TRBV19 and J is TRBJ1-1; perhaps TRBD1 as D (6 bases). V lost 7 bases, J lost 4 bases, and 16 bases lay in between. In germline, CDR1 is LNHDA, CDR2 SQIVND (reference sequence). The CDR3 consists of 14 residues. CDR3 sequence (DNA): TGTGCCAGTACTTTACGGGGGGCGGGCACTGAAGCTTTCTTT. This translates into CASTLRGAGTEAFF.

The chain couples TRBV19 to TRBJ2-7; TRBD1 is a possible D gene (5 bases). CDR3 length: 13 amino acids. Trimming removed 5 bases from V and 6 bases from J, with 14 bases in between. CDR1 LNHDA and CDR2 SQIVND come from the germline V gene (reference sequence). The CDR3 DNA follows: TGTGCCAGTAGTCCGAACCCCAGGGCCGAGCAGTACTTC. Its protein is CASSPNPRAEQYF.

The V gene is TRBV7-6, the J gene TRBJ2-7; 10 positions match TRBD1. The CDR3 runs 15 residues. The V gene's germline CDR1 is SGHVS and CDR2 FNYEAQ. With V trimmed by 0 bases and J by 4 bases, 3 bases remained unmatched. CDR3 loop: CASSLAGQGQYEQYF. In nucleotides, the CDR3 is TGTGCCAGCAGCTTAGCGGGACAGGGGCAATACGAGCAGTACTTC. The full variable domain, its missing parts supplied by reference TRBV7-6 and TRBJ2-7, is GAGVSQSPRYKVTKRGQDVALRCDPISGHVSLYWYRQALGQGPEFLTYFNYEAQQDKSGLPNDRFSAERPEGSISTLTIQRTEQRDSAMYRCASSLAGQGQYEQYFGPGTRLTVT.

This clonotype was seen a handful of times. The chain has TRBV12-3 or TRBV12-4 and TRBJ2-5, with TRBD2 matching 8 bases. The V gene end was trimmed by 7 bases and the J gene end by 5 bases; junction bases not matched to a gene: 15. The CDR3 has 16 amino acids. For the CDR3, the DNA is TGTGCCAGCACGGGGGGGCGAGGGGGGTCCGTGGAGACCCAGTACTTC. Encoded protein: CASTGGRGGSVETQYF.

Only a few counts were recorded for this clonotype. The V call is TRBV20-1, the J call TRBJ1-3; D remains unclear. Germline CDR1 and CDR2: DFQATT and SNEGSKA (reference sequence). The CDR3 loop spans 15 amino acids. Between the trimmed V and J ends, which lost 0 bases and 1 base, there was a span of 10 bases. The CDR3 nucleotides read TGCAGTGCTAGAGATCCGTTGAGATCTGGAAACACCATATATTTT. Translating it yields CSARDPLRSGNTIYF.

The chain is built from TRBV6-5 and TRBJ1-3, with no clear D. V lost 2 bases to trimming and J lost 4 bases, with 12 bases between them. There are 15 residues in the CDR3. Germline V gene lookup returns CDR1 MNHEY and CDR2 SVGAGI. The DNA of the CDR3 is TGTGCCAGCAGTTACGGCAAGAGAGGCGGAAACACCATATATTTT. Translation gives CASSYGKRGGNTIYF.

The sample holds a few counts of this clonotype. The rearrangement joins TRBV27 to TRBJ2-7; TRBD1 might be the D (7 bases). Germline CDR1 MNHEY, CDR2 SMNVEV (reference sequence). The CDR3 is 15 residues long. V lost 2 bases to trimming and J lost 1 base, with 12 bases between them. The chain's CDR3 is CASSLGRGTSYEQYF. The DNA of the CDR3 is TGTGCCAGCAGTTTAGGCAGGGGGACTTCCTACGAGCAGTACTTC.

This clonotype was counted a few times. This rearrangement joins TRBV30 to TRBJ1-1; D possibly corresponds to TRBD1 (6 bases). The V gene lost 3 bases and the J gene lost 1 base, with 9 bases spanning the gap. The CDR3 length is 13 residues. Germline values: CDR1 GTSNPN, CDR2 SVGIG (reference sequence). For the CDR3, the DNA is TGTGCCTGGAGATGGGGACAGAACACTGAAGCTTTCTTT. Amino acid sequence: CAWRWGQNTEAFF.

The V and J genes are TRBV5-4 and TRBJ2-1, with D perhaps TRBD1 (5 bases). The CDR3 runs 14 residues. The germline CDR1 and CDR2 sequences are SGHNT and YYREEE (reference sequence). V lost 4 bases and J 3 bases, leaving 11 bases between the germline ends. The CDR3 here is CASSPRRDYNEQFF. CDR3 bases: TGTGCCAGCAGCCCCCGCAGGGACTACAATGAGCAGTTCTTC.